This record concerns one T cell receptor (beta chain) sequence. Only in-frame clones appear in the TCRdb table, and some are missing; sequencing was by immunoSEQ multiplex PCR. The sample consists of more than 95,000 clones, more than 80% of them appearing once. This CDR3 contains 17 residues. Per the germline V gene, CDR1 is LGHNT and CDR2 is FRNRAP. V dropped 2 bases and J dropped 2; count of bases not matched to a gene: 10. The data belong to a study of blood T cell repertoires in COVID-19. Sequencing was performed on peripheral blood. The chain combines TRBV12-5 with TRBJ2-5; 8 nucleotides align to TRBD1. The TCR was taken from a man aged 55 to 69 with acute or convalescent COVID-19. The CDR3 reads CASGLPNRGRSQETQYF. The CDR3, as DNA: TGTGCTAGTGGTTTGCCAAACAGGGGGAGGTCGCAAGAGACCCAGTACTTC.